The rows below give T cell receptor beta chains drawn from one sample of a study of regulatory T cells in long-lasting Graves disease. TCRdb used MiXCR to reprocess the multiplex PCR reads, holding one entry per CDR3 protein. The sample has about 520,000 distinct CDR3 sequences, around 12% seen once. These sequences were also reported in another study, on T cells in Graves' hyperthyroidism and ophthalmopathy.

Source: peripheral blood mononuclear cells (PBMCs), taken at new diagnosis, from a patient treated with antithyroid drugs. These receptors all come from a woman younger than 45 with Graves disease. Both conserved end residues are part of each CDR3. D genes are given only for firm matches. For some rows the clone size is stated as once, few or many, or as a class when expanded; others skip it.

j_call: TRBJ2-5; clone_size: many; d_call: NA; v_call: TRBV14; cdr3_nt: TGTGCCAGCAGCCAAATAATACCGGACGGCGGCCGGGAGACCCAGTACTTC; cdr3_aa: CASSQIIPDGGRETQYF
j_call: TRBJ2-1; clone_size: NA; d_call: TRBD2; v_call: TRBV14; cdr3_nt: TGTGCCAGCAGCCAAGGACTAGCAATCAATGAGCAGTTCTTC; cdr3_aa: CASSQGLAINEQFF
j_call: TRBJ1-2; clone_size: many; d_call: NA; v_call: TRBV28; cdr3_nt: TGTGCCAGCAGTTTTTTTGCGGGGGTAGGATCGGATGGCTACACCTTC; cdr3_aa: CASSFFAGVGSDGYTF
j_call: TRBJ2-2; clone_size: few; d_call: NA; v_call: TRBV7-3; cdr3_nt: TGTGCCAGCAGCTTAAAGACCGACGGGGAGCTGTTTTTT; cdr3_aa: CASSLKTDGELFF
j_call: TRBJ1-2; clone_size: many; d_call: NA; v_call: TRBV29-1; cdr3_nt: TGCAGCGCCGGGTTGGGGGGAGACTATGGCTACACCTTC; cdr3_aa: CSAGLGGDYGYTF
j_call: TRBJ1-5; clone_size: many; d_call: NA; v_call: TRBV5-1; cdr3_nt: TGCGCCAGCAGCTTGTTAGCAGGTGGTGATCAGCCCCAGCATTTT; cdr3_aa: CASSLLAGGDQPQHF
j_call: TRBJ2-1; clone_size: many; d_call: NA; v_call: TRBV28; cdr3_nt: TGTGCCAGCAGTCAACGCTTCTCCCCTCATGATGAGCAGTTCTTC; cdr3_aa: CASSQRFSPHDEQFF
j_call: TRBJ2-1; clone_size: many; d_call: TRBD1; v_call: TRBV24-1; cdr3_nt: TGTGCCACCTGGGACAGATACAATGAGCAGTTCTTC; cdr3_aa: CATWDRYNEQFF
j_call: TRBJ2-7; clone_size: NA; d_call: TRBD2; v_call: TRBV7-9; cdr3_nt: TGTGCCAGCAGCCCCGCTAGCGGGAGGGACTACGAGCAGTACTTC; cdr3_aa: CASSPASGRDYEQYF
j_call: TRBJ2-5; clone_size: many; d_call: NA; v_call: TRBV9; cdr3_nt: TGTGCCAGCAGCTCCTACCAAGGCCAAGAGACCCAGTACTTC; cdr3_aa: CASSSYQGQETQYF
j_call: TRBJ2-7; clone_size: NA; d_call: TRBD1; v_call: TRBV19; cdr3_nt: TGTGCCAGTAAGGGACAGTTCAACGAGCAGTACTTC; cdr3_aa: CASKGQFNEQYF
j_call: TRBJ2-7; clone_size: many; d_call: NA; v_call: TRBV28; cdr3_nt: TGTGCCAGCACCTCGGGGGGCCCCCTGAAGGAGCAGTACTTC; cdr3_aa: CASTSGGPLKEQYF
j_call: TRBJ1-1; clone_size: many; d_call: NA; v_call: TRBV30; cdr3_nt: TGTGCCTGGAGTGTGGGAGGGGACACTGAAGCTTTCTTT; cdr3_aa: CAWSVGGDTEAFF
j_call: TRBJ1-1; clone_size: many; d_call: TRBD1; v_call: TRBV18; cdr3_nt: TGTGCCAGCTCAGTAACAGGGGGTGTGGAAGCTTTCTTT; cdr3_aa: CASSVTGGVEAFF
j_call: TRBJ1-1; clone_size: many; d_call: TRBD1; v_call: TRBV5-6; cdr3_nt: TGTGCCAGCAGTCCTGGTGGGTGGGGACAGTCGAACACTGAAGCTTTCTTT; cdr3_aa: CASSPGGWGQSNTEAFF
j_call: TRBJ2-2; clone_size: many; d_call: TRBD2; v_call: TRBV12-3/TRBV12-4; cdr3_nt: TGTGCCAGCAGTTTTAGCGGGAGGGCCACCGGGGAGCTGTTTTTT; cdr3_aa: CASSFSGRATGELFF
j_call: TRBJ2-7; clone_size: few; d_call: TRBD1; v_call: TRBV7-2; cdr3_nt: TGTGCCAGCAGCTTAGTCGGACAGGGGATTCTCGACAGCTCCTACGAGCAGTACTTC; cdr3_aa: CASSLVGQGILDSSYEQYF
j_call: TRBJ2-7; clone_size: few; d_call: TRBD1; v_call: TRBV6-1; cdr3_nt: TGTGCCAGCACTGAGAGGGGGCCCTACGAGCAGTACTTC; cdr3_aa: CASTERGPYEQYF
j_call: TRBJ2-2; clone_size: few; d_call: NA; v_call: TRBV7-9; cdr3_nt: TGTGCCAGCAGCTGGGGACCGATGAACACCGGGGAGCTGTTTTTT; cdr3_aa: CASSWGPMNTGELFF
j_call: TRBJ2-3; clone_size: many; d_call: NA; v_call: TRBV7-2; cdr3_nt: TGTGCCAGCAGCCAATACACAGGAGGCACAGATACGCAGTATTTT; cdr3_aa: CASSQYTGGTDTQYF
j_call: TRBJ2-4; clone_size: many; d_call: NA; v_call: TRBV6-2/TRBV6-3; cdr3_nt: TGTGCCAGCAGTTACTCGTTACAGGGAGTGATTCAGTACTTC; cdr3_aa: CASSYSLQGVIQYF
j_call: TRBJ2-1; clone_size: many; d_call: NA; v_call: TRBV20-1; cdr3_nt: TGCAGTGCTAGAGATGTTGATCATCCTTACAATGAGCAGTTCTTC; cdr3_aa: CSARDVDHPYNEQFF
j_call: TRBJ1-1; clone_size: NA; d_call: TRBD1; v_call: TRBV7-9; cdr3_nt: TGTGCCAGCAGCACAGGGGCTAGTAGGAACACTGAAGCTTTCTTT; cdr3_aa: CASSTGASRNTEAFF
j_call: TRBJ1-2; clone_size: many; d_call: TRBD1; v_call: TRBV19; cdr3_nt: TGTGCCAGCCTTGGGTGGGACAGGGATACAAATGGCTACACCTTC; cdr3_aa: CASLGWDRDTNGYTF
j_call: TRBJ2-1; clone_size: once; d_call: NA; v_call: TRBV29-1; cdr3_nt: TGCAGCGTTGCGGGAGCAATTTCAAGTGAGCAGTTCTTC; cdr3_aa: CSVAGAISSEQFF
j_call: TRBJ1-6; clone_size: NA; d_call: NA; v_call: TRBV28; cdr3_nt: TGTGCCAGCAGTTCGGGACCCCACGACCCACCCCTCCACTTT; cdr3_aa: CASSSGPHDPPLHF
j_call: TRBJ2-7; clone_size: NA; d_call: TRBD2; v_call: TRBV7-9; cdr3_nt: TGTGCCAGCAGCCCCACGACTAGCGGGGGACTATACGAGCAGTACTTC; cdr3_aa: CASSPTTSGGLYEQYF
j_call: TRBJ2-1; clone_size: few; d_call: NA; v_call: TRBV15; cdr3_nt: TGTGCCACCAGCATAAGACGGTACAATGAGCAGTTCTTC; cdr3_aa: CATSIRRYNEQFF
j_call: TRBJ2-3; clone_size: few; d_call: TRBD1; v_call: TRBV9; cdr3_nt: TGTGCCAGCAGCCCGTTTACAGGGGGCATAGGTACGCAGTATTTT; cdr3_aa: CASSPFTGGIGTQYF
j_call: TRBJ1-2; clone_size: many; d_call: TRBD1; v_call: TRBV28; cdr3_nt: TGTGCCAGCAGTTTAATTGTAGGGGGCCTTGGCTACACCTTC; cdr3_aa: CASSLIVGGLGYTF
j_call: TRBJ2-4; clone_size: NA; d_call: NA; v_call: TRBV20-1; cdr3_nt: TGCAGTGCTAGACCCAGGGGTGGCAAAAACATTCAGTACTTC; cdr3_aa: CSARPRGGKNIQYF
j_call: TRBJ2-1; clone_size: NA; d_call: TRBD2; v_call: TRBV7-2; cdr3_nt: TGTGCCAGCAGCTTAGCGGCGGGAGGCTACAATGAGCAGTTCTTC; cdr3_aa: CASSLAAGGYNEQFF
j_call: TRBJ2-1; clone_size: many; d_call: TRBD2; v_call: TRBV11-2; cdr3_nt: TGTGCCAGCAGCCTAACTAGCGGGAGGAGCTCCTACAATGAGCAGTTCTTC; cdr3_aa: CASSLTSGRSSYNEQFF
j_call: TRBJ2-1; clone_size: NA; d_call: TRBD2; v_call: TRBV5-1; cdr3_nt: TGCGCCAGCAGTTCTAGCGGGAGGGCGACGGATGAGCAGTTCTTC; cdr3_aa: CASSSSGRATDEQFF
j_call: TRBJ2-7; clone_size: many; d_call: NA; v_call: TRBV11-2; cdr3_nt: TGTGCCAGCAGCCCTGGGCGGGGAGTGGACCGAGCGAGCTCCTACGAGCAGTACTTC; cdr3_aa: CASSPGRGVDRASSYEQYF
j_call: TRBJ2-7; clone_size: NA; d_call: NA; v_call: TRBV5-4; cdr3_nt: TGTGCCAGCAGCTTGGGAGGGGATTTTACCGAGCAGTACTTC; cdr3_aa: CASSLGGDFTEQYF
j_call: TRBJ1-2; clone_size: many; d_call: NA; v_call: TRBV2; cdr3_nt: TGTGCCAGCAGTGTGGGGGAAGGCTATGGCTACACCTTC; cdr3_aa: CASSVGEGYGYTF
j_call: TRBJ2-7; clone_size: many; d_call: NA; v_call: TRBV6-1; cdr3_nt: TGTGCCAGCAGTGAAATGGCTAGCTCCCACGAGCAGTACTTC; cdr3_aa: CASSEMASSHEQYF
j_call: TRBJ2-7; clone_size: NA; d_call: TRBD2; v_call: TRBV7-3; cdr3_nt: TGTGCCAGCAGCCTCCCCCCGGGAGGAAAATACGAGCAGTACTTC; cdr3_aa: CASSLPPGGKYEQYF
j_call: TRBJ2-1; clone_size: NA; d_call: TRBD1; v_call: TRBV12-3/TRBV12-4; cdr3_nt: TGTGCCAGCACCACGACAGGGTATAGTCCGTCCTACAATGAGCAGTTCTTC; cdr3_aa: CASTTTGYSPSYNEQFF
j_call: TRBJ2-3; clone_size: NA; d_call: NA; v_call: TRBV13; cdr3_nt: TGTGCCAGCAGCTCAGGGACACGGGAGCAGTATTTT; cdr3_aa: CASSSGTREQYF
j_call: TRBJ2-1; clone_size: many; d_call: NA; v_call: TRBV29-1; cdr3_nt: TGCAGCGTTGATCCTTGGCAGGGGAATGAGCAGTTCTTC; cdr3_aa: CSVDPWQGNEQFF
j_call: TRBJ1-2; clone_size: NA; d_call: TRBD1; v_call: TRBV5-6; cdr3_nt: TGTGCCAGCAGCGCGGACGGGACAGCACACTATGGCTACACCTTC; cdr3_aa: CASSADGTAHYGYTF
j_call: TRBJ2-3; clone_size: NA; d_call: TRBD1; v_call: TRBV19; cdr3_nt: TGTGCCAGTAGGTTGGACAGGGGTTTAAGTAATACGCAGTATTTT; cdr3_aa: CASRLDRGLSNTQYF
j_call: TRBJ2-1; clone_size: many; d_call: NA; v_call: TRBV27; cdr3_nt: TGTGCCAGCAGTTTAGTTCGGGGGAACAATGAGCAGTTCTTC; cdr3_aa: CASSLVRGNNEQFF
j_call: TRBJ2-5; clone_size: NA; d_call: NA; v_call: TRBV20-1; cdr3_nt: TGCAGTGCTTGGGAGGCAAAAGAGACCCAGTACTTC; cdr3_aa: CSAWEAKETQYF
j_call: TRBJ2-5; clone_size: many; d_call: TRBD2; v_call: TRBV30; cdr3_nt: TGTGCCTGGACCTTCGGGACTAGCGGGATGGGGAGGCCAGAGACCCAGTACTTC; cdr3_aa: CAWTFGTSGMGRPETQYF
j_call: TRBJ1-6; clone_size: NA; d_call: NA; v_call: TRBV5-5; cdr3_nt: TGTGCCAGCAGCTTGTGGCCCTATAATTCACCCCTCCACTTT; cdr3_aa: CASSLWPYNSPLHF
j_call: TRBJ1-6; clone_size: once; d_call: TRBD1; v_call: TRBV20-1; cdr3_nt: TGCAGTGCCTCCGCGGACAGGGGGAATTCACCCCTCCACTTT; cdr3_aa: CSASADRGNSPLHF
j_call: TRBJ2-1; clone_size: NA; d_call: NA; v_call: TRBV11-2; cdr3_nt: TGTGCCAGCGGCGGAGGGGGGCATGAGCAGTTCTTC; cdr3_aa: CASGGGGHEQFF
j_call: TRBJ2-5; clone_size: many; d_call: NA; v_call: TRBV24-1; cdr3_nt: TGTGCCACCAGTGCCACGGCAGAGTCGACCCAGTACTTC; cdr3_aa: CATSATAESTQYF
j_call: TRBJ2-2; clone_size: many; d_call: NA; v_call: TRBV18; cdr3_nt: TGTGCCAGCTCACCAATGGTCGGGGTCGGCGGGGAGCTGTTTTTT; cdr3_aa: CASSPMVGVGGELFF
j_call: TRBJ2-1; clone_size: NA; d_call: TRBD2; v_call: TRBV12-3/TRBV12-4; cdr3_nt: TGTGCCAGCAGTACAACTAGCGGGGCCTACAATGAGCAGTTCTTC; cdr3_aa: CASSTTSGAYNEQFF
j_call: TRBJ2-6; clone_size: few; d_call: NA; v_call: TRBV5-8; cdr3_nt: TGTGCCAGCAGCTTGGTGTGGCCATCTGGGGCCAACGTCCTGACTTTC; cdr3_aa: CASSLVWPSGANVLTF